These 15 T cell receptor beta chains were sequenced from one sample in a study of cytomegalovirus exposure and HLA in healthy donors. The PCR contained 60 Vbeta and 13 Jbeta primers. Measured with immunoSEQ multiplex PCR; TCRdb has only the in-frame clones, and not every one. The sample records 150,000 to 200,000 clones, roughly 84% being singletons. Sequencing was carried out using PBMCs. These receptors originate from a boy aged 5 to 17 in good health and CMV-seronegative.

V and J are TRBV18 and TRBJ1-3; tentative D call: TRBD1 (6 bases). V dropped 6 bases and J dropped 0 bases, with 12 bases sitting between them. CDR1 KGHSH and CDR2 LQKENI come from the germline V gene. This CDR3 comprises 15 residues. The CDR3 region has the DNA TGTGCCAGCTCGCAGGGGACCGTCTCTGGAAACACCATATATTTT. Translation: CASSQGTVSGNTIYF.

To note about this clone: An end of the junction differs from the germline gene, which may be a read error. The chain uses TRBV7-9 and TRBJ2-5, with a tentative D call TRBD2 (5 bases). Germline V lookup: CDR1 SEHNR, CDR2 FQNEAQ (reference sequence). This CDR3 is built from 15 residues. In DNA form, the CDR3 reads TGTTCCAGCAGCTTACCACTAGTTTCCCAAGAGACCCAGTACTTC. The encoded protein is CSSSLPLVSQETQYF.

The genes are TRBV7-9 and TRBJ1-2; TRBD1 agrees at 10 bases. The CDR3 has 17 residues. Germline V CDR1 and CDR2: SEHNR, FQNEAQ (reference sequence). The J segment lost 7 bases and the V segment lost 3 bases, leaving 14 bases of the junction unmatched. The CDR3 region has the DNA TGTGCCAGCAGCTTGGGATTGGGGACAGGGGTTAAGTTTGGCTACACCTTC. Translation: CASSLGLGTGVKFGYTF. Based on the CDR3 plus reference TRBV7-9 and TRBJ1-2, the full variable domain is DTGVSQNPRHKITKRGQNVTFRCDPISEHNRLYWYRQTLGQGPEFLTYFQNEAQLEKSRLLSDRFSAERPKGSFSTLEIQRTEQGDSAMYLCASSLGLGTGVKFGYTFGSGTRLTVV.

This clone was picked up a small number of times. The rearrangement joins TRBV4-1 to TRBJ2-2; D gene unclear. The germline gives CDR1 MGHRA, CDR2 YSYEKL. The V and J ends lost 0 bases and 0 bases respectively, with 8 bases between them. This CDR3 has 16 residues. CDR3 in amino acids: CASSQEGRSNTGELFF. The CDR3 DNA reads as TGCGCCAGCAGCCAAGAGGGCAGGTCGAACACCGGGGAGCTGTTTTTT.

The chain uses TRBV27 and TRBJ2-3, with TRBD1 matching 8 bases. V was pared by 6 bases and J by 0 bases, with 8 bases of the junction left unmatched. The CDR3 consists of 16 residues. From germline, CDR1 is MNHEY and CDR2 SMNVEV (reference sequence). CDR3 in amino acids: CASRHFRGQSTDTQYF. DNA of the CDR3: TGTGCCAGCAGGCACTTCAGGGGGCAAAGCACAGATACGCAGTATTTT.

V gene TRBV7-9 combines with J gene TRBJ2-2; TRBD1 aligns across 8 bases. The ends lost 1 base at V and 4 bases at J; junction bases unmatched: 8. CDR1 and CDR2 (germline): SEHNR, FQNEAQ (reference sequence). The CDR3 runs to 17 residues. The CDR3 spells CASSLGATGASTGELFF. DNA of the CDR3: TGTGCCAGCAGCTTAGGGGCGACAGGGGCCTCCACCGGGGAGCTGTTTTTT.

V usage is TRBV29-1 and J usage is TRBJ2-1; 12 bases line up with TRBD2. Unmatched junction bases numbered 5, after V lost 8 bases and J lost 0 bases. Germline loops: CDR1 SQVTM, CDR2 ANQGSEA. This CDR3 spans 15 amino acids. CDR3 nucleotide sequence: TGCAGCTCTACGACTAGCGGGAGCTCCTACAATGAGCAGTTCTTC. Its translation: CSSTTSGSSYNEQFF.

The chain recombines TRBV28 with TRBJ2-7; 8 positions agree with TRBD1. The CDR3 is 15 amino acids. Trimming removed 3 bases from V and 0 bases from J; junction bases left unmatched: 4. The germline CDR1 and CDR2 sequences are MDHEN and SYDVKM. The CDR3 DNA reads TGTGCCAGCAGTTTTTCCAGGGGGCCCTCCTACGAGCAGTACTTC. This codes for CASSFSRGPSYEQYF. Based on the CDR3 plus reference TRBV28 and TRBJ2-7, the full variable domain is DVKVTQSSRYLVKRTGEKVFLECVQDMDHENMFWYRQDPGLGLRLIYFSYDVKMKEKGDIPEGYSVSREKKERFSLILESASTNQTSMYLCASSFSRGPSYEQYFGPGTRLTVT.

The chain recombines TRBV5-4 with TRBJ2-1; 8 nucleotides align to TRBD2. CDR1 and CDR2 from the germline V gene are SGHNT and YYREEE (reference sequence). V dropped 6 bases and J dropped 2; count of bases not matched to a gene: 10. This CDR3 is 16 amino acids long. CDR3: CASTSGAGGAYNEQFF. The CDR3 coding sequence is TGTGCCAGCACCTCCGGGGCGGGAGGCGCCTACAATGAGCAGTTCTTC.

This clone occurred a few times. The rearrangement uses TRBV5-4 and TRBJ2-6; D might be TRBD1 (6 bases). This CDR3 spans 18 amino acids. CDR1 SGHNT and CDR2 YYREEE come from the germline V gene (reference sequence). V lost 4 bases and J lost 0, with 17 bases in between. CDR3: CASSKNRVMNSGANVLTF. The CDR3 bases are TGTGCCAGCAGCAAGAACAGGGTCATGAACTCTGGGGCCAACGTCCTGACTTTC.

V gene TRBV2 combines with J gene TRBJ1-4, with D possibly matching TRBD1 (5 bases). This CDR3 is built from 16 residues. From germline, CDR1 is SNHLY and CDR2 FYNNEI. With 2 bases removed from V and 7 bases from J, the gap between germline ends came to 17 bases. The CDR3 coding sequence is TGTGCCAGCAGTGAATTCGGGGGAGGTCGACGTGAAAAACTGTTTTTT. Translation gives CASSEFGGGRREKLFF. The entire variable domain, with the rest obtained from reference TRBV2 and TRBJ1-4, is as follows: EPEVTQTPSHQVTQMGQEVILRCVPISNHLYFYWYRQILGQKVEFLVSFYNNEISEKSEIFDDQFSVERPDGSNFTLKIRSTKLEDSAMYFCASSEFGGGRREKLFFGSGTQLSVL.

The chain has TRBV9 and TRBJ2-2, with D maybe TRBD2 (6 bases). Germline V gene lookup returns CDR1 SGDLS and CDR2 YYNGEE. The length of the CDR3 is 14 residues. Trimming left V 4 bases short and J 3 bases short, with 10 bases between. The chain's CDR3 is CASSTGTDTGELFF. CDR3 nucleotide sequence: TGTGCCAGCAGCACCGGGACTGACACCGGGGAGCTGTTTTTT.

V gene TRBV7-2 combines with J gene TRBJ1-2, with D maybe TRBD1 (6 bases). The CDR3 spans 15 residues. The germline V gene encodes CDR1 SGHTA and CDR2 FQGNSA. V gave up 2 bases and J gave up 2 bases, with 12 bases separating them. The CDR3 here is CASSLSAGQNYGYTF. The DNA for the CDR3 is TGTGCCAGCAGCTTATCGGCTGGACAGAACTATGGCTACACCTTC. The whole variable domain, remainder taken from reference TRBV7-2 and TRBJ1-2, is GAGVSQSPSNKVTEKGKDVELRCDPISGHTALYWYRQSLGQGLEFLIYFQGNSAPDKSGLPSDRFSAERTGGSVSTLTIQRTQQEDSAVYLCASSLSAGQNYGYTFGSGTRLTVV.

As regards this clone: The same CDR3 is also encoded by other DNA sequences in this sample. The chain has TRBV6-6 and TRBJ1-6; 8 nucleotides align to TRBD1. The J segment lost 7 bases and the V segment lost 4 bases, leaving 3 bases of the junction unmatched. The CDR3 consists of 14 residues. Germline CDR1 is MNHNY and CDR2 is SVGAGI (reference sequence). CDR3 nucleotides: TGTGCCAGCAGTTCGGACAGGGTAAATTCACCCCTCCACTTT. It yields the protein CASSSDRVNSPLHF.

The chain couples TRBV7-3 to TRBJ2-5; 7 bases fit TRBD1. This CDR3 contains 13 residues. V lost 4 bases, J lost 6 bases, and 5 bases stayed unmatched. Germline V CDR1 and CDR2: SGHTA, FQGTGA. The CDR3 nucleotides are TGTGCCAGCAGCTCCGGGACAGAGAAGACCCAGTACTTC. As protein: CASSSGTEKTQYF. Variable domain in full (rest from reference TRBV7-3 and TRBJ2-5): GAGVSQTPSNKVTEKGKYVELRCDPISGHTALYWYRQSLGQGPEFLIYFQGTGAADDSGLPNDRFFAVRPEGSVSTLKIQRTERGDSAVYLCASSSGTEKTQYFGPGTRLLVL.